Shown below are 11 T cell receptor beta chains from a single sample sequenced in a study of blood T cell repertoires in COVID-19. Method: immunoSEQ multiplex PCR; TCRdb's copy keeps in-frame clones and lacks some. The repertoire holds about 44,000 clones, with roughly nine tenths as singletons. Material: peripheral blood. The receptors stem from a man in his 70s with active COVID-19.

V usage is TRBV7-9 and J usage is TRBJ1-3; D may be TRBD1 (6 bases). V lost 2 bases, J lost 3 bases, and 8 bases lay in between. Germline CDR1 and CDR2: SEHNR and FQNEAQ (reference sequence). The CDR3 length is 14 residues. The CDR3 nucleotides are TGTGCCAGCAGCTTATGGACAGATGGAAACACCATATATTTT. Its protein product is CASSLWTDGNTIYF.

This clone has only one observation. The gene calls are TRBV6-5 and TRBJ1-1; perhaps TRBD1 as D (6 bases). The germline V gene encodes CDR1 MNHEY and CDR2 SVGAGI. V lost 6 bases and J lost 6, with 11 bases in between. The CDR3 covers 12 residues. The chain's CDR3 is CASRQGIAEAFF. CDR3 in DNA: TGTGCCAGCAGACAGGGAATCGCTGAAGCTTTCTTT.

The chain links TRBV19 to TRBJ1-1; D may be TRBD1 (6 bases). The V and J ends lost 10 bases and 4 bases respectively, with 22 bases between them. The germline gives CDR1 LNHDA, CDR2 SQIVND (reference sequence). The CDR3 length is 15 residues. The CDR3 loop reads CAIHSRGAGGTEAFF. CDR3 nucleotide sequence: TGTGCCATCCACTCTCGGGGGGCCGGCGGCACTGAAGCTTTCTTT.

The DNA for the CDR3 is TGTGCCAGCAGCGCGGAGGTGGGGACAGGGGAATTGGGTTACAATGAGCAGTTCTTC. This sequence encodes CASSAEVGTGELGYNEQFF. This chain links TRBV7-2 with TRBJ2-1; TRBD1 agrees at 10 bases. J lost 4 bases, V lost 5 bases, and 17 bases had no gene match. This CDR3 has 19 amino acids. Germline V gene data show CDR1 as SGHTA and CDR2 as FQGNSA.

This chain uses TRBV18 with TRBJ2-7, with D unclear. The CDR3 runs 13 residues. Germline-derived CDR1 and CDR2 are KGHSH and LQKENI. The germline V and J ends were trimmed by 3 bases and 1 base, with 7 bases remaining between them. The DNA for the CDR3 is TGTGCCAGCTCACCGAGCTTATCCTACGAGCAGTACTTC. Encoded protein: CASSPSLSYEQYF.

This chain uses TRBV5-8 with TRBJ2-1, with 9 bases matching TRBD2. Unmatched junction bases numbered 10, after V lost 1 base and J lost 8 bases. CDR1 and CDR2 (germline): SGHTS, YDEGEE. The CDR3 totals 16 residues. The CDR3 loop is CASSLNGAGGRDEQFF. CDR3 DNA sequence: TGTGCCAGCAGCTTGAACGGAGCGGGGGGCCGCGATGAGCAGTTCTTC.

A remark on this clone: One end of the junction varies from germline; a read error may be responsible. The chain combines TRBV7-2 with TRBJ1-2; 9 bases are shared with TRBD1. Germline V gene data show CDR1 as SGHTA and CDR2 as FQGNSA. The CDR3 is 15 amino acids. CDR3 coding DNA: TGTGCCAGCAGCTTATCGGGACAGGGTTTTGTATCGGGGAACTTC. This encodes CASSLSGQGFVSGNF.

The chain links TRBV29-1 to TRBJ1-2; the D gene is possibly TRBD1 (5 bases). This CDR3 comprises 15 residues. Per germline, CDR1 SQVTM and CDR2 ANQGSEA. V was pared by 3 bases and J by 4 bases, with 18 bases between. The CDR3 nucleotides read TGCAGCGTTGACGGACATTCTCACGCGCGCTATGGCTACACCTTC. Translation: CSVDGHSHARYGYTF.

This chain links TRBV24-1 with TRBJ2-3; 9 bases align to TRBD1. CDR3 length: 15 amino acids. Germline assignment: CDR1 KGHDR and CDR2 SFDVKD. J was trimmed by 7 bases and V by 5 bases; bases with no gene match: 9. The CDR3 reads CATSGRDRVRNTQYF. The CDR3 DNA reads as TGTGCCACCAGTGGCCGGGACAGGGTACGAAATACGCAGTATTTT.

This chain joins TRBV18 and TRBJ1-1; 9 nucleotides agree with TRBD1. Losses at the gene ends were 4 bases for V and 8 bases for J; bases not matched to a gene: 2. CDR1 is KGHSH and CDR2 is LQKENI in the germline V gene. The CDR3 consists of 12 residues. The CDR3 is CASSRTGVEAFF. Here the CDR3 DNA reads TGTGCCAGCTCACGGACAGGGGTGGAAGCTTTCTTT.

This clone was observed a single time. The junction departs from germline at one end; a sequencing error may be responsible. V gene TRBV7-7 combines with J gene TRBJ2-5; D is perhaps TRBD1 (6 bases). The CDR3 consists of 16 residues. Germline-derived CDR1 and CDR2 are SSHAT and FNYEAQ (reference sequence). The CDR3 reads CASSLVQGSSTETQYF. The CDR3 nucleotides are TGTGCTAGCAGCTTAGTTCAGGGGAGCTCGACGGAGACCCAGTACTTC.